This T cell receptor beta chain was captured by sequencing in a study of T-cell reconstitution after alpha-beta-depleted transplantation in children. Whole-study findings and limits: Expanded graft clones, several hundred of them, were reportedly the source of alpha-beta T cells about two months after transplant. A year post-transplant, T-cell counts and diversity derived mostly from newly produced T cells. Surviving recipient T cells and thymic progenitors produced the high day-60 TCRbeta diversity seen in some patients.

Germline-derived CDR1 and CDR2 are MDHEN and SYDVKM. The CDR3 totals 15 residues. Trimming at V came to 6 bases and at J to 7 bases, leaving 9 bases not matched to a gene. This clonotype was seen only a few times. The target antigen is unknown. Construction of the TCRbeta library involved unique molecular identifiers. Each CDR3 protein is one row after TCRdb ran MiXCR on the PCR reads. Of about 200,000 distinct CDR3 sequences in the sample, approximately 6.3% were seen once. This TCR derives from a boy between 2 and 10 years old with acute lymphoblastic leukemia, due to receive a stem cell transplant. V gene TRBV28 combines with J gene TRBJ1-4; 9 nucleotides line up with TRBD1. Sequences were derived from PBMCs, sampled before TCRalphabeta/CD19-depleted stem cell transplant. This chain's CDR3 is CASSDPGTGFEKLFF. The CDR3 region has the DNA TGTGCCAGCAGCGACCCCGGGACAGGGTTTGAAAAACTGTTTTTT. Drawing the rest from reference TRBV28 and TRBJ1-4, the complete variable domain is DVKVTQSSRYLVKRTGEKVFLECVQDMDHENMFWYRQDPGLGLRLIYFSYDVKMKEKGDIPEGYSVSREKKERFSLILESASTNQTSMYLCASSDPGTGFEKLFFGSGTQLSVL.